The text below deals with one TCR beta chain. As yet, its antigen is unknown. In every patient, relapse followed autologous stem cell transplantation, while exposure to brentuximab vedotin differed. Profiling relied on immunoSEQ multiplex PCR, and the TCRdb table lists in-frame clones only, not all of them. The table shows 110,000 or so clones, with 80% to 90% occurring only once. The sample belongs to a study of PD-1 blockade in classical Hodgkin lymphoma. Overall study results and limits: Newly diagnosed patients had baseline TCR diversity that was reportedly lower than that of healthy donors. The study found that TCR diversity rose significantly by C4D1 in CD4+ but not CD8+ cells. No one has yet defined what causes the repertoire differences, which may be disease activity or prior therapy.

The germline gives CDR1 GTSNPN, CDR2 SVGIG (reference sequence). Trimming cost V 4 bases and J 0 bases, with 11 bases left between them. This CDR3 has 14 amino acids. This TCR came from a human donor with classical Hodgkin lymphoma. The chain joins TRBV30 to TRBJ2-3; D unresolved. Sequencing used peripheral blood mononuclear cells (PBMCs), obtained before the second cycle of nivolumab. The CDR3 region is CAWNDVSSTDTQYF. In DNA form, the CDR3 reads TGTGCCTGGAACGACGTATCTAGCACAGATACGCAGTATTTT. The full variable domain, in which reference TRBV30 and TRBJ2-3 provide the parts outside the CDR3, is SQTIHQWPATLVQPVGSPLSLECTVEGTSNPNLYWYRQAAGRGLQLLFYSVGIGQISSEVPQNLSASRPQDRQFILSSKKLLLSDSGFYLCAWNDVSSTDTQYFGPGTRLTVL.